This TCR beta chain was identified during a study of blood T cell repertoires in COVID-19. The protocol was immunoSEQ multiplex PCR, while the TCRdb copy is restricted to in-frame clones and leaves out a portion. The sample carries 100,000 to 150,000 clones, roughly 90% recorded once. The CDR3 contains 14 residues. Trimming removed 5 bases at V and 1 base at J, with 11 bases between. In germline, CDR1 is LNHDA, CDR2 SQIVND (reference sequence). The V gene is TRBV19, the J gene TRBJ1-1, with D possibly TRBD1 on 5 matching bases. The receptor was derived from a woman of 80 years or more with acute or convalescent COVID-19. What was sequenced was peripheral blood. The CDR3 DNA reads TGTGCCAGTAGTTTCGAGCAGGGGAACACTGAAGCTTTCTTT. It encodes CASSFEQGNTEAFF.